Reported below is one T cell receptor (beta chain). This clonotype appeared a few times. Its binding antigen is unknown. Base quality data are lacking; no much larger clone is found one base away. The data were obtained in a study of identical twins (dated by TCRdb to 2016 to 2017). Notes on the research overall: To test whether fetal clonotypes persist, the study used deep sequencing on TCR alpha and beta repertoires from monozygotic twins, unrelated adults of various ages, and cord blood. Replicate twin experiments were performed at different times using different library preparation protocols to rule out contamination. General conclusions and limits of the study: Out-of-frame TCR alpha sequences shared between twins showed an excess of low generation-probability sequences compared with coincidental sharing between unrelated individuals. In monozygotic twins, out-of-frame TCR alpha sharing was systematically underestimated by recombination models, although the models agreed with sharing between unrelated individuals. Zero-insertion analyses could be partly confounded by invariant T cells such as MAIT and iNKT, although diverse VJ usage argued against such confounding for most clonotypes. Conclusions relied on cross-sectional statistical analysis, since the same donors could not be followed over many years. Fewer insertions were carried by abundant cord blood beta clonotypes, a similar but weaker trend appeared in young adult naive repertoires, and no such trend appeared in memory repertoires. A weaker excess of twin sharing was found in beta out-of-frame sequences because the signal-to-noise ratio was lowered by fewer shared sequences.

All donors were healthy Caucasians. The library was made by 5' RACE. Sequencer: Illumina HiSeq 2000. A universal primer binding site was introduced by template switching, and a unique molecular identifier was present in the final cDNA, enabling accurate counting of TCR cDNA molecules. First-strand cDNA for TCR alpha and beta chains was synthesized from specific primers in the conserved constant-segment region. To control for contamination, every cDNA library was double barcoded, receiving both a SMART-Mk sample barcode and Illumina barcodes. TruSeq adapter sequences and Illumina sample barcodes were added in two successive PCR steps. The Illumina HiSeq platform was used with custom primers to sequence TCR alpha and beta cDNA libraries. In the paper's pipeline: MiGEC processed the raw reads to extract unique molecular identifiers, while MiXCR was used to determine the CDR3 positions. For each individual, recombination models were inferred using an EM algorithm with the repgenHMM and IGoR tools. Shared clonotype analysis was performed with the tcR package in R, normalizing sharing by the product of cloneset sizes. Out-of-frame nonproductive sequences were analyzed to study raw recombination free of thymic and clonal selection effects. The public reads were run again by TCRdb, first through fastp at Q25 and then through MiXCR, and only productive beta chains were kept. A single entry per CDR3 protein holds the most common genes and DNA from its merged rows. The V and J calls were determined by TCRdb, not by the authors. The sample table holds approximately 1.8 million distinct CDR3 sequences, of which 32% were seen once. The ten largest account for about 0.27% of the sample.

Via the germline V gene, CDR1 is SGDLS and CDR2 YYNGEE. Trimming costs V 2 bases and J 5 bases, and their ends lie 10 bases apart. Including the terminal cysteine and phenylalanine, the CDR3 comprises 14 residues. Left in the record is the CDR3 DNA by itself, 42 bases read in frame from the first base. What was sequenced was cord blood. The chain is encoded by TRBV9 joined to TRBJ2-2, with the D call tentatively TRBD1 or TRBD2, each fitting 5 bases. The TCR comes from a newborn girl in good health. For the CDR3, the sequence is CASSVGWGTGELFF. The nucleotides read TGTGCCAGCAGCGTTGGGTGGGGGACCGGGGAGCTGTTTTTT.